The rows below give T cell receptor beta chains drawn from one sample of a study of T cells after yellow fever vaccination. One entry per CDR3 protein, called by TCRdb with MiXCR from the 5' RACE reads. This table holds 300,000 or so distinct CDR3 sequences, less than 9.5% found once. Sequencing was performed on CD4+ T cells sorted from PBMCs, taken 5 days after the yellow fever booster vaccination. These receptors came from a man between 18 and 35 years old who received the YFV17D yellow fever vaccine. Both conserved end residues are part of each CDR3. The D gene is left open where the match is weak. Part of the rows lack a size; the others show once, few, many or a class for expanded clones.

clone size,V gene,J gene,D gene,CDR3 DNA,CDR3 protein
.,TRBV6-2/TRBV6-3,TRBJ1-1,TRBD1,TGTGCCAGCAGCCCTTGGACAGGGTTAATGAACACTGAAGCTTTCTTT,CASSPWTGLMNTEAFF
few,TRBV6-5,TRBJ1-1,.,TGTGCCAGCAGTTCTTTAAGGGGCATGAACACTGAAGCTTTCTTT,CASSSLRGMNTEAFF
.,TRBV10-3,TRBJ2-7,TRBD2,TGTGCCATCAGGGGACTAGCGGGGGAGCTCGAGCAGTACTTC,CAIRGLAGELEQYF
.,TRBV28,TRBJ1-4,.,TGTGCCAGCACCACCCCCCTTTACCGGGAAAAACTGTTTTTT,CASTTPLYREKLFF
few,TRBV12-3/TRBV12-4,TRBJ1-1,TRBD1,TGTGCCAGCAGGTTGGGACAGGAGAACACTGAAGCTTTCTTT,CASRLGQENTEAFF
many,TRBV5-1,TRBJ2-1,.,TGCGCCAGCAGCTTGGAGGGGGGACCTGAGCAGTTCTTC,CASSLEGGPEQFF
.,TRBV12-5,TRBJ2-1,TRBD1,TGTGCTAGTGGCCAGGACAGGCCAAGCTCCTACAATGAGCAGTTCTTC,CASGQDRPSSYNEQFF
.,TRBV6-2/TRBV6-3,TRBJ1-5,.,TGTGCCAGCAGTTACAACGGGGGGAACGGGCCCCAGCATTTT,CASSYNGGNGPQHF
few,TRBV5-1,TRBJ1-2,.,TGCGCCAGCAGCTTGGATGGACAGTGGTCCGTTAACTATGGCTACACCTTC,CASSLDGQWSVNYGYTF
.,TRBV2,TRBJ1-1,.,TGTGCCAGCAGTGAAGAGGGGATTCAGAACACTGAAGCTTTCTTT,CASSEEGIQNTEAFF